Presented here are 31 T cell receptor beta chains from one specimen sequenced in a study of molecular identifiers for immune sequencing clone quantification. TCRdb re-analysed the PCR reads in MiXCR, keeping a single row per CDR3 protein. The repertoire holds 65,000 or so distinct CDR3 sequences, with around 20% as singletons. Sequences were obtained from naive CD8+ T cells from blood, with Jurkat cell RNA spiked in. Subset described: FACS-sorted CD8+CD4-CCR7+CD45RA+ naive T cells. Source of these receptors: a human donor in good health. Some libraries in this study had Jurkat cell RNA spiked in.

CDR3 DNA sequence: TGCAGCGTGCGGACAGGGGGCGCGGACGAGCAGTACTTC. This codes for CSVRTGGADEQYF. The J gene is TRBJ2-7, the V gene TRBV29-1, with 11 bases that match TRBD1. The CDR3 runs to 13 residues. Germline CDR1 SQVTM, CDR2 ANQGSEA. Trimming cost V 6 bases and J 5 bases; bases outside gene matches: 6.

This clonotype has just a few counts. This sequence may be a read error, since a much larger clone differs from it by one base. The rearrangement joins TRBV7-2 to TRBJ2-1, with a tentative D call TRBD1 (6 bases). CDR1 and CDR2 (germline): SGHTA, FQGNSA. The CDR3 has 13 residues. CDR3: CASSPQGINEQSF. Here the CDR3 DNA reads TGTGCCAGCAGCCCCCAGGGGATCAATGAGCAGTCCTTC. Full variable domain (missing parts from reference TRBV7-2 and TRBJ2-1): GAGVSQSPSNKVTEKGKDVELRCDPISGHTALYWYRQSLGQGLEFLIYFQGNSAPDKSGLPSDRFSAERTGGSVSTLTIQRTQQEDSAVYLCASSPQGINEQSFGPGTRLTVL.

This clonotype was counted many times. This rearrangement joins TRBV27 to TRBJ2-7; no definite D call. Germline V CDR1 and CDR2: MNHEY, SMNVEV (reference sequence). The CDR3 totals 13 residues. V was pared by 6 bases and J by 3 bases, with 12 bases between. The CDR3 region is CASSWVLGYEQYF. CDR3 bases: TGTGCCAGCAGCTGGGTCTTAGGCTACGAGCAGTACTTC.

This clonotype was counted ten times or more. The chain couples TRBV6-2 or TRBV6-3 to TRBJ1-2, with D possibly matching TRBD1 (6 bases). CDR3 length: 14 amino acids. Trimming took off 6 bases at V and 1 base at J, with 12 bases between the two ends. Per germline, CDR1 MNHEY and CDR2 SVGEGT. For the CDR3, the DNA is TGTGCCAGCAGAGGGACAATCGATAACTATGGCTACACCTTC. Amino acids: CASRGTIDNYGYTF.

Only a few counts were recorded for this clonotype. The CDR3 is CASSLERNSYEQYF. CDR3 DNA: TGTGCCAGCAGCTTGGAACGGAACTCCTACGAGCAGTACTTC. V and J are TRBV5-6 and TRBJ2-7; D unclear. Trimming took off 0 bases at V and 0 bases at J, with 7 bases between the two ends. This CDR3 spans 14 amino acids. The V gene's germline CDR1 is SGHDT and CDR2 YYEEEE. The complete variable domain, with remaining parts taken from reference TRBV5-6 and TRBJ2-7, reads DAGVTQSPTHLIKTRGQQVTLRCSPKSGHDTVSWYQQALGQGPQFIFQYYEEEERQRGNFPDRFSGHQFPNYSSELNVNALLLGDSALYLCASSLERNSYEQYFGPGTRLTVT.

This clonotype showed up just once. At one boundary the junction diverges from the germline segment, which might be a read error. V gene TRBV24-1 combines with J gene TRBJ1-5; a possible D gene is TRBD1 (6 bases). The CDR3 length is 14 residues. Germline V gives CDR1 KGHDR, CDR2 SFDVKD. In DNA form, the CDR3 reads TGTGCCACCAGCGAGGGGGTACAGAATCAGCCCCGGCATTTT. It encodes CATSEGVQNQPRHF.

The sample holds a few counts of this clonotype. This chain connects TRBV6-1 to TRBJ1-2; D unclear. V was cut by 0 bases and J by 4 bases, with 21 bases left in between. In germline, CDR1 is MNHNS, CDR2 SASEGT. This CDR3 is 18 amino acids long. CDR3 residues: CASSEALRKVGSVYGYTF. The CDR3, as DNA: TGTGCCAGCAGTGAAGCGCTTCGGAAGGTTGGGTCAGTCTATGGCTACACCTTC.

Points on this clonotype: A read error is possible here, since a much larger clone lies one base away. This rearrangement joins TRBV27 to TRBJ2-7; no firm D call. TRBJ2-1 matches the DNA end more closely, so the J call is doubtful. The CDR3 totals 15 residues. Per germline, CDR1 MNHEY and CDR2 SMNVEV (reference sequence). The CDR3 here is CASSLRMPSSYEQFF. The CDR3 DNA reads as TGTGCCAGCAGTTTGAGGATGCCATCGTCCTACGAGCAGTTCTTC.

This clonotype was seen only once. A much larger clone sits a single nucleotide away, making a read error possible. The rearrangement joins TRBV7-9 to TRBJ2-7; perhaps TRBD1 as D (5 bases). Trimming removed 5 bases at V and 5 bases at J, with 22 bases between. The CDR3 extends over 16 amino acids. Germline loops: CDR1 SEHNR, CDR2 FQNEAQ (reference sequence). DNA of the CDR3: TGTGCCAGCAGCATAGTCCGTCAGGCAGGGTATAACGAGCAGTACTTC. Protein sequence: CASSIVRQAGYNEQYF.

A word on this clonotype: A single base separates this from a much larger clone, so it may be a read error. The chain recombines TRBV5-1 with TRBJ2-7; 8 bases match TRBD1. The CDR3 consists of 15 residues. Per germline, CDR1 SGHRS and CDR2 YFSETQ. The CDR3 loop reads CASRDREDYSYDQYF. The CDR3 nucleotides are TGCGCCAGCAGGGACAGGGAAGACTATTCCTACGACCAGTACTTC. Full variable domain (rest looked up from reference TRBV5-1 and TRBJ2-7): KAGVTQTPRYLIKTRGQQVTLSCSPISGHRSVSWYQQTPGQGLQFLFEYFSETQRNKGNFPGRFSGRQFSNSRSEMNVSTLELGDSALYLCASRDREDYSYDQYFGPGTRLTVT.

Notes on this clonotype: A read error is possible here, since a much larger clone lies one base away. V gene TRBV27 combines with J gene TRBJ2-1, with 9 bases aligning to TRBD2. CDR1 MNHEY and CDR2 SMNVEV come from the germline V gene (reference sequence). The CDR3 is made up of 16 amino acids. CDR3 coding DNA: TGTGCCAGCAGCCCATCCGGGACTAGCCGATACAATGAGAAGTTCTTC. The encoded protein is CASSPSGTSRYNEKFF.

The gene calls are TRBV7-9 and TRBJ2-2; D ambiguous. Trimming removed 4 bases from V and 4 bases from J, with 7 bases in between. Germline assignment: CDR1 SEHNR and CDR2 FQNEAQ (reference sequence). The CDR3 runs to 13 residues. This CDR3 is CASSYTVTGELFF. Written as DNA, the CDR3 is TGTGCCAGCAGCTATACCGTCACCGGGGAGCTGTTTTTT.

Regarding this clonotype: One base away lies a much larger clone, so this may be a sequencing read error. V gene TRBV4-1 combines with J gene TRBJ2-2, with 7 bases matching TRBD2. CDR1 is MGHRA and CDR2 is YSYEKL in the germline V gene. The CDR3 contains 16 residues. The CDR3 protein is CASSPLGGLNTGGLFF. DNA of the CDR3: TGCGCCAGCAGCCCTCTCGGGGGGTTGAACACCGGGGGGCTGTTTTTT.

This clonotype has a count of ten or more. The CDR3 nucleotides read TGTGCCACCAGCCCTCGGGAGAAATTATTTAATCAGCCCCAGCATTTT. The encoded protein is CATSPREKLFNQPQHF. The chain couples TRBV15 to TRBJ1-5; D gene ambiguous. V lost 5 bases, J lost 4 bases, and 18 bases lay in between. Germline V gene lookup returns CDR1 LNHNV and CDR2 YYDKDF (reference sequence). CDR3 length equals 16 residues. Using reference TRBV15 and TRBJ1-5 for the parts outside the CDR3, the full variable domain is DAMVIQNPRYQVTQFGKPVTLSCSQTLNHNVMYWYQQKSSQAPKLLFHYYDKDFNNEADTPDNFQSRRPNTSFCFLDIRSPGLGDTAMYLCATSPREKLFNQPQHFGDGTRLSIL.

This clonotype was seen ten or more times. The chain links TRBV5-1 to TRBJ2-1; a possible D gene is TRBD2 (6 bases). The V gene's germline CDR1 is SGHRS and CDR2 YFSETQ. The CDR3 sequence is 18 residues long. Deletions cut 2 bases from V and 2 bases from J, with 20 bases between. The CDR3 DNA sequence: TGCGCCAGCAGCTTATTCCTGGAGGCGGGGACCCCCTACAATGAGCAGTTCTTC. Protein sequence: CASSLFLEAGTPYNEQFF.

With respect to this clonotype: A much bigger clone sits one base away, suggesting this may be a read error. This chain links TRBV20-1 with TRBJ2-1; 10 bases align to TRBD2. V trimming: 0 bases; J trimming: 8 bases; junction bases outside the gene matches: 13. The CDR3 has 17 residues. Germline CDR1 DFQATT, CDR2 SNEGSKA (reference sequence). The CDR3 sequence: CSARDMVLAGVLDEQFF. The CDR3 DNA follows: TGCAGTGCTAGAGATATGGTTCTAGCGGGAGTTCTCGATGAGCAGTTCTTC.

In this sample, this clonotype turned up many times. The chain combines TRBV27 with TRBJ2-3; 11 positions agree with TRBD2. Trimming removed 2 bases from V and 2 bases from J; junction bases left unmatched: 9. This CDR3 is built from 18 residues. In germline, CDR1 is MNHEY, CDR2 SMNVEV (reference sequence). CDR3 coding DNA: TGTGCCAGCAGTTTACTGCCGGGACTAGCGGTTCTCACAGATACGCAGTATTTT. Translation gives CASSLLPGLAVLTDTQYF.

Points on this clonotype: The junction shows a germline mismatch at one end, possibly a read error. V is TRBV23-1 and J is TRBJ2-5; TRBD2 matches 11 bases. TRBV23-1 is an ORF; its function is uncertain. The CDR3 has 19 amino acids. This CDR3 is CASSHTNTSGRTLRETQHF. As DNA, the CDR3 is TGCGCCAGCAGTCACACGAACACTAGCGGGAGAACACTCCGAGAAACCCAGCACTTC.

This clonotype was counted many times. The chain is built from TRBV3-1 and TRBJ2-1; TRBD2 aligns across 9 bases. CDR1 and CDR2 (germline): LGHDT, YNNKEL (reference sequence). J lost 0 bases, V lost 3 bases, and 6 bases had no gene match. There are 17 residues in the CDR3. As DNA, the CDR3 is TGTGCCAGCAGCCAGCGGAGCGGGAGGTCCTCCTACAATGAGCAGTTCTTC. As protein: CASSQRSGRSSYNEQFF.

This clonotype has more than one count but fewer than ten. This chain uses TRBV20-1 with TRBJ2-7; possible D gene TRBD2, 6 bases. Germline assignment: CDR1 DFQATT and CDR2 SNEGSKA (reference sequence). This CDR3 region has 12 residues. V was pared by 0 bases and J by 5 bases, with 8 bases between. The CDR3 loop is CSARDGGNEQYF. Written as DNA, the CDR3 is TGCAGTGCTAGAGACGGAGGGAACGAGCAGTACTTC.

This clonotype was picked up many times. V is TRBV7-2 and J is TRBJ2-7; D is ambiguous. Between the trimmed V and J ends, which lost 0 bases and 7 bases, there was a span of 7 bases. CDR1 SGHTA and CDR2 FQGNSA come from the germline V gene. The CDR3 is 12 amino acids. Here the CDR3 DNA reads TGTGCCAGCAGCTTAGCCCCTTGGGAGCAGTACTTC. The encoded protein is CASSLAPWEQYF.

Of note for this clonotype: This may stem from a read error, because a much larger clone lies one nucleotide away. The V call is TRBV6-2 or TRBV6-3, the J call TRBJ2-7, with TRBD2 as a possible D gene (6 bases). This CDR3 has 15 residues. In germline, CDR1 is MNHEY, CDR2 SVGEGT. The CDR3 sequence is CASSYGLAGSCEQYF. The DNA of the CDR3 is TGTGCCAGCAGTTACGGTCTGGCGGGGTCCTGCGAGCAGTACTTC.

This clonotype came up a few times. The genes are TRBV12-3 or TRBV12-4 and TRBJ1-2, with a weak D call TRBD1 (5 bases). This CDR3 comprises 12 residues. Trimming took 6 bases from V and 8 from J, leaving 13 bases between them. Here the CDR3 DNA reads TGTGCCAGCAGCTCAGGGAGCGGAGGCTACACCTTC. Translating gives CASSSGSGGYTF.

This clonotype came up many times. The chain combines TRBV30 with TRBJ1-1, with unresolved D. Trimming shortened V by 4 bases and J by 0 bases, and 6 bases separated the two germline ends. CDR3 length: 12 residues. Germline lookup yields CDR1 GTSNPN and CDR2 SVGIG (reference sequence). The CDR3 is CAWTVMNTEAFF. As DNA, the CDR3 is TGTGCCTGGACGGTGATGAACACTGAAGCTTTCTTT.

This clonotype showed up just a few times. This may be a read error: a much more frequent sequence differs by one nucleotide. The final CDR3 position lacks the conserved phenylalanine or tryptophan, pointing to a likely read error. J is TRBJ1-6 and V is TRBV20-1; D possibly corresponds to TRBD1 (5 bases). The germline CDR1 and CDR2 sequences are DFQATT and SNEGSKA (reference sequence). The CDR3 extends over 14 amino acids. In nucleotides, the CDR3 is TGCACCACGCCCCGGGGGGGGGTTAATTCACCCCTCCACTCT. Encoded protein: CTTPRGGVNSPLHS.

This chain uses TRBV13 with TRBJ2-5; the D gene is possibly TRBD2 (5 bases). In germline, CDR1 is PRHDT, CDR2 FYEKMQ (reference sequence). There are 13 residues in the CDR3. V was pared by 5 bases and J by 6 bases, with 13 bases between. The CDR3 loop is CASSDLASQTQYF. The CDR3 DNA reads TGTGCCAGCAGCGATCTAGCTAGCCAGACCCAGTACTTC.

This clonotype was detected once. A much bigger clone sits one base away, suggesting this may be a read error. The chain links TRBV28 to TRBJ1-5; D is unresolved. The CDR3 extends over 16 amino acids. Germline values: CDR1 MDHEN, CDR2 SYDVKM. CDR3 protein: CASSLSQYPSNRPQHF. DNA of the CDR3: TGTGCCAGCAGTTTATCCCAGTACCCAAGCAATCGGCCCCAGCATTTT.

This clonotype was recorded at least ten times. V usage is TRBV4-3 and J usage is TRBJ2-1; weak D call: TRBD2 (6 bases). Germline V CDR1 and CDR2: LGHNA, YSLEER. CDR3 length: 16 residues. Deletions cut 2 bases from V and 4 bases from J, with 15 bases between. As DNA, the CDR3 is TGCGCCAGCAGCCAACAGCGGGCCCAAAATTACAATGAGCAGTTCTTC. It specifies CASSQQRAQNYNEQFF.

This clonotype was recorded at least ten times. V gene TRBV4-1 combines with J gene TRBJ2-3; 8 nucleotides match TRBD1. The germline gives CDR1 MGHRA, CDR2 YSYEKL. The J segment lost 8 bases and the V segment lost 3 bases, leaving 7 bases of the junction unmatched. This CDR3 is 14 amino acids long. The CDR3 reads CASSHPGQGGTQYF. CDR3 nucleotide sequence: TGCGCCAGCAGCCACCCCGGACAGGGAGGTACGCAGTATTTT.

This clonotype has only a few counts. V and J are TRBV11-2 and TRBJ2-7, with 7 nucleotides matching TRBD2. The CDR3 loop spans 15 amino acids. The V gene's germline CDR1 is SGHAT and CDR2 FQNNGV. V lost 1 base to trimming and J lost 3 bases; unmatched junction nucleotides: 6. DNA of the CDR3: TGTGCCAGCAGCTTAGGGGGCGGGAGTCTCTACGAGCAGTACTTC. Amino acid sequence: CASSLGGGSLYEQYF.

This clonotype was counted at least ten times. The V gene is TRBV6-5, the J gene TRBJ2-7; D possibly uses TRBD1 or TRBD2 (5 bases each). Trimming stripped 4 bases from V and 3 bases from J, with 13 bases between. CDR3 length: 14 residues. Germline V gene data show CDR1 as MNHEY and CDR2 as SVGAGI. The CDR3 DNA follows: TGTGCCAGCAGTTTCGGGGACGGAGACTACGAGCAGTACTTC. Protein product: CASSFGDGDYEQYF.